This entry is about one T cell receptor beta chain. Its antigen is currently unknown. The CDR3 is 14 residues long. The ends were cut back, 0 bases at V and 11 bases at J, with 17 bases in the middle. The germline V gene has CDR1 SGHRS and CDR2 YFSETQ. The sample originates from a study of tumor and adjacent non-tumor tissue in lung cancer. The overall study: Aged about 31 to 76 years, patients included 10 men and 4 or 5 women with stage I to III disease. Samples averaged about 4.17 million productive TCRbeta reads each. Study-wide results and caveats: Tumor TCR diversity, when higher, was linked to shorter survival.

No cell sorting was done before RNA was extracted from the tissue. The library came from three nested PCR rounds adapted from ARM-PCR protocols. TCRdb re-derived calls from the multiplex PCR reads in MiXCR, one entry per CDR3 protein. Among tens of thousands of distinct CDR3 sequences, roughly 60% were seen once, and the ten largest hold 20%. This TCR was recovered from a man aged 50-60 years with non-small cell lung cancer. This chain joins TRBV5-1 and TRBJ1-1; D remains ambiguous. Sequenced sample: lung tumor tissue. CDR3 region: CASSLDGRMGSAFF. DNA for the CDR3: TGCGCCAGCAGCTTGGACGGAAGGATGGGATCGGCTTTCTTT.